Listed below are T cell receptor beta chains from one sample, sequenced in a study of blood T cell repertoires in COVID-19. Generated by immunoSEQ multiplex PCR, the TCRdb table keeps only in-frame clones and is missing some. The data hold fewer than 55,000 clones, with approximately 80% observed a single time. Sequencing used peripheral blood. These receptor sequences come from a woman aged 55-70 years with acute or convalescent COVID-19. Both conserved end residues are part of each CDR3. D genes are given only for firm matches. Where a row states a size, it is once, few, many or the class of an expanded clone; other rows omit it.

TRBJ2-1	TRBD2	TRBV19	16	NA	TGTGCCAGCTCTCCGAAACTAGCGGCCTCCTACAATGAGCAGTTCTTC	CASSPKLAASYNEQFF
TRBJ2-3	NA	TRBV7-9	15	NA	TGTGCCAGCAGCCTTTACAGGGAGGGGTCAGATACGCAGTATTTT	CASSLYREGSDTQYF
TRBJ2-1	NA	TRBV7-2	12	NA	TGTGCCAGCAGTCCTACTTACAATGAGCAGTTCTTC	CASSPTYNEQFF
TRBJ2-2	TRBD2	TRBV30	19	few	TGTGCCTGGAGTTCCGGGACTAGCGGGACATCCGTGAACACCGGGGAGCTGTTTTTT	CAWSSGTSGTSVNTGELFF
TRBJ1-2	TRBD1	TRBV10-1	16	NA	TGCGCCAGCAGTGAGGTAGGGGGCTCGCCTAACTATGGCTACACCTTC	CASSEVGGSPNYGYTF
TRBJ2-7	TRBD1	TRBV18	18	few	TGTGCCAGCTCACCTGTCGCCGGGACAGGGTATGGGTCCTACGAGCAGTACTTC	CASSPVAGTGYGSYEQYF
TRBJ1-1	TRBD1	TRBV28	15	NA	TGTGCCAGCAGTGGACAGGTAACCCTGAACACTGAAGCTTTCTTT	CASSGQVTLNTEAFF
TRBJ2-7	TRBD2	TRBV6-6	14	NA	TGTGCCAGCAGCCAAAGCGGGGCCACCTACGAGCAGTACTTC	CASSQSGATYEQYF
TRBJ2-1	NA	TRBV7-2	14	NA	TGTGCCAGCAGCTTACCTTCTATCGACAATGAGCAGTTCTTC	CASSLPSIDNEQFF
TRBJ1-1	NA	TRBV5-1	13	once	TGCGCCAGCAGCGTGAACATGAACACTGAAGCTTTCTTT	CASSVNMNTEAFF